The entry that follows covers one T cell receptor beta chain sequence. Its antigen is still unknown. Clones were sequenced by immunoSEQ multiplex PCR, and TCRdb holds only the in-frame ones, with some missing. Among 45,000 to 55,000 clones listed, more than 80% were seen once. J lost 5 bases, V lost 0 bases, and 1 base had no gene match. Germline V gene sequence: CDR1 LGHNA, CDR2 YNFKEQ. The length of the CDR3 is 14 residues. The data are from a study of OX40 agonist ivuxolimab in advanced cancers. Study results and caveats: CD8+ T cells averaged more expanded clones than CD4+. By week 6 at 0.1 to 3.0 mg/kg, blood CD4+ and CD8+ T cells had expanded clonally. Those patients achieving a partial response at 0.1-3.0 mg/kg showed among the lowest clonal expansion.

Sequences were derived from CD4+ or CD8+ T cells sorted from blood, sampled in a trial of the OX40 agonist ivuxolimab. The clonotype comes from an adult with an advanced solid tumor such as melanoma, head and neck, liver or kidney cancer. The gene calls are TRBV4-2 and TRBJ1-5; 7 nucleotides align to TRBD1. The CDR3 loop is CASSQEGGDQPQHF. The CDR3 nucleotides are TGTGCCAGCAGCCAAGAAGGGGGCGATCAGCCCCAGCATTTT.